The rows below give T cell receptor beta chains drawn from one sample of a study of spatial heterogeneity in lung cancer. TCRdb analysed the 5' RACE reads with MiXCR anew, one entry per CDR3 protein. The sample lists about 20,000 distinct CDR3 sequences, 15% occurring once. Sequences were derived from lung tumor tissue, sampled at surgery. These receptor sequences come from a female donor with early-stage non-small cell lung cancer. Both conserved end residues are part of each CDR3. Each record gives: CDR3 protein, CDR3 DNA, J gene, clone size, D gene, V gene. D genes are given only for firm matches. Size tells how often a clone was seen (once, few, many) or the class of an expanded clone, and some rows leave it out.

CDR3 protein: CSADRDRGRYEQYF; CDR3 DNA: TGCAGTGCTGACCGGGACAGGGGGCGATACGAGCAGTACTTC; J gene: TRBJ2-7; clone size: NA; D gene: TRBD1; V gene: TRBV20-1
CDR3 protein: CASSPPGPAGEQFF; CDR3 DNA: TGTGCCAGCTCACCCCCAGGGCCGGCGGGTGAGCAGTTCTTC; J gene: TRBJ2-1; clone size: NA; D gene: NA; V gene: TRBV18
CDR3 protein: CASSSPYGLAGDTDTQYF; CDR3 DNA: TGTGCCAGCAGTTCACCCTATGGACTAGCGGGAGATACAGATACGCAGTATTTT; J gene: TRBJ2-3; clone size: NA; D gene: TRBD2; V gene: TRBV28
CDR3 protein: CASSFSGRTDTQYF; CDR3 DNA: TGTGCCAGCAGTTTTAGCGGTCGTACAGATACGCAGTATTTT; J gene: TRBJ2-3; clone size: NA; D gene: NA; V gene: TRBV12-3/TRBV12-4
CDR3 protein: CASTARRVYNEQFF; CDR3 DNA: TGTGCCAGCACCGCCCGGCGGGTATACAATGAGCAGTTCTTC; J gene: TRBJ2-1; clone size: once; D gene: NA; V gene: TRBV12-3/TRBV12-4
CDR3 protein: CASSQETGTGLYEQYF; CDR3 DNA: TGTGCCAGCAGCCAAGAAACCGGGACAGGGCTCTACGAGCAGTACTTC; J gene: TRBJ2-7; clone size: few; D gene: TRBD1; V gene: TRBV4-2
CDR3 protein: CASSQGRSASYEQYF; CDR3 DNA: TGCGCCAGCAGCCAAGGGCGGTCAGCATCCTACGAGCAGTACTTC; J gene: TRBJ2-7; clone size: many; D gene: NA; V gene: TRBV4-1
CDR3 protein: CSARGPRVAKNIQYF; CDR3 DNA: TGCAGTGCTAGGGGTCCCCGGGTAGCCAAAAACATTCAGTACTTC; J gene: TRBJ2-4; clone size: many; D gene: NA; V gene: TRBV20-1
CDR3 protein: CATSRDLRGYGGYNEQFF; CDR3 DNA: TGTGCCACCAGCAGAGATCTAAGGGGCTATGGGGGGTACAATGAGCAGTTCTTC; J gene: TRBJ2-1; clone size: NA; D gene: NA; V gene: TRBV15
CDR3 protein: CASRPDRGQLFF; CDR3 DNA: TGCGCCAGCAGGCCGGACAGGGGGCAATTGTTCTTC; J gene: TRBJ2-1; clone size: few; D gene: TRBD1; V gene: TRBV5-1
CDR3 protein: CASSQERGSGNTEAFF; CDR3 DNA: TGCGCCAGCAGCCAAGAGAGAGGGAGTGGGAACACTGAAGCTTTCTTT; J gene: TRBJ1-1; clone size: NA; D gene: NA; V gene: TRBV4-3
CDR3 protein: CASSLWRESPYNEQFF; CDR3 DNA: TGTGCCAGCAGCTTATGGAGGGAGTCCCCCTACAATGAGCAGTTCTTC; J gene: TRBJ2-1; clone size: medium-sized; D gene: NA; V gene: TRBV7-8
CDR3 protein: CSARVGSWGSEQYF; CDR3 DNA: TGCAGTGCTAGAGTCGGTTCCTGGGGTTCCGAGCAGTACTTC; J gene: TRBJ2-7; clone size: NA; D gene: NA; V gene: TRBV20-1
CDR3 protein: CASSSMDRASTDTQYF; CDR3 DNA: TGTGCCAGCAGTTCCATGGACAGGGCGAGCACAGATACGCAGTATTTT; J gene: TRBJ2-3; clone size: many; D gene: TRBD1; V gene: TRBV6-6
CDR3 protein: CASSPRKRWVPDVQYF; CDR3 DNA: TGTGCCAGCAGCCCCCGCAAACGGTGGGTTCCGGACGTTCAGTACTTC; J gene: TRBJ2-4; clone size: NA; D gene: NA; V gene: TRBV21-1
CDR3 protein: CASRSGSSYNEQFF; CDR3 DNA: TGTGCCAGCAGGAGCGGGAGCTCCTACAATGAGCAGTTCTTC; J gene: TRBJ2-1; clone size: NA; D gene: TRBD2; V gene: TRBV27
CDR3 protein: CASTRAMEGYEQYF; CDR3 DNA: TGTGCCAGCACCCGGGCGATGGAGGGCTACGAGCAGTACTTC; J gene: TRBJ2-7; clone size: few; D gene: NA; V gene: TRBV28
CDR3 protein: CASRPGLYSYEQYF; CDR3 DNA: TGTGCCAGCAGGCCGGGACTGTACTCCTACGAGCAGTACTTC; J gene: TRBJ2-7; clone size: NA; D gene: NA; V gene: TRBV12-3/TRBV12-4
CDR3 protein: CASGRSGRLYNEQFF; CDR3 DNA: TGTGCCAGCGGGAGAAGCGGGCGATTATACAATGAGCAGTTCTTC; J gene: TRBJ2-1; clone size: NA; D gene: NA; V gene: TRBV27
CDR3 protein: CASSTQGENYEQYF; CDR3 DNA: TGTGCCAGCAGCACTCAGGGGGAGAACTACGAGCAGTACTTC; J gene: TRBJ2-7; clone size: NA; D gene: NA; V gene: TRBV21-1
CDR3 protein: CSAREPRDWDTQYF; CDR3 DNA: TGCAGTGCTAGAGAGCCCCGGGACTGGGATACGCAGTATTTT; J gene: TRBJ2-3; clone size: NA; D gene: NA; V gene: TRBV20-1
CDR3 protein: CASSSGLAMNF; CDR3 DNA: TGTGCCAGCAGTTCGGGACTAGCGATGAACTTC; J gene: TRBJ2-7; clone size: many; D gene: TRBD2; V gene: TRBV28
CDR3 protein: CASSLSSTTTYNEQFF; CDR3 DNA: TGCGCCAGCAGCTTGTCGTCCACCACAACCTACAATGAGCAGTTCTTC; J gene: TRBJ2-1; clone size: NA; D gene: NA; V gene: TRBV5-1
CDR3 protein: CASSKTGTYEQYF; CDR3 DNA: TGTGCCAGCAGCAAAACAGGGACCTACGAGCAGTACTTC; J gene: TRBJ2-7; clone size: medium-sized; D gene: NA; V gene: TRBV6-2/TRBV6-3
CDR3 protein: CAGSRIGGSTDTQYF; CDR3 DNA: TGTGCCGGCAGCCGGATAGGGGGGAGCACAGATACGCAGTATTTT; J gene: TRBJ2-3; clone size: NA; D gene: NA; V gene: TRBV3-1
CDR3 protein: CSARQSPKYF; CDR3 DNA: TGCAGTGCTAGACAGAGTCCGAAATATTTT; J gene: TRBJ2-3; clone size: NA; D gene: NA; V gene: TRBV20-1
CDR3 protein: CASTSGSPSYEQYF; CDR3 DNA: TGTGCCAGCACTTCAGGATCCCCCTCCTACGAGCAGTACTTC; J gene: TRBJ2-7; clone size: many; D gene: NA; V gene: TRBV28
CDR3 protein: CASSQGWGGREYNEQFF; CDR3 DNA: TGTGCCAGCAGCCAAGGCTGGGGTGGGAGGGAGTACAATGAGCAGTTCTTC; J gene: TRBJ2-1; clone size: few; D gene: TRBD2; V gene: TRBV3-1
CDR3 protein: CASSTARQIPYNEQFF; CDR3 DNA: TGTGCCAGCAGCACCGCTAGACAGATACCTTACAATGAGCAGTTCTTC; J gene: TRBJ2-1; clone size: many; D gene: NA; V gene: TRBV7-2
CDR3 protein: CASSQVLGGPDTQYF; CDR3 DNA: TGTGCCAGCAGCCAAGTATTAGGGGGTCCAGATACGCAGTATTTT; J gene: TRBJ2-3; clone size: few; D gene: NA; V gene: TRBV3-1
CDR3 protein: CASSLGGRESSYNEQFF; CDR3 DNA: TGCGCCAGCAGCTTGGGGGGTCGGGAGAGCTCCTACAATGAGCAGTTCTTC; J gene: TRBJ2-1; clone size: many; D gene: NA; V gene: TRBV5-1
CDR3 protein: CSAREGGNTGELFF; CDR3 DNA: TGCAGTGCCAGAGAGGGAGGGAACACCGGGGAGCTGTTTTTT; J gene: TRBJ2-2; clone size: NA; D gene: NA; V gene: TRBV20-1
CDR3 protein: CSARDRYISIHEQYF; CDR3 DNA: TGCAGTGCTAGAGACAGGTATATTTCAATCCACGAGCAGTACTTC; J gene: TRBJ2-7; clone size: NA; D gene: NA; V gene: TRBV20-1
CDR3 protein: CSATPGAIQYF; CDR3 DNA: TGCAGTGCCACCCCGGGGGCCATTCAGTACTTC; J gene: TRBJ2-4; clone size: many; D gene: NA; V gene: TRBV20-1
CDR3 protein: CASSFGAGTSEQFF; CDR3 DNA: TGCGCCAGCAGCTTTGGGGCAGGGACTTCTGAGCAGTTCTTC; J gene: TRBJ2-1; clone size: many; D gene: NA; V gene: TRBV5-1
CDR3 protein: CASSQTGTGTTDTQYF; CDR3 DNA: TGTGCCAGCAGCCAGACCGGGACAGGGACCACAGATACGCAGTATTTT; J gene: TRBJ2-3; clone size: few; D gene: TRBD1; V gene: TRBV7-3
CDR3 protein: CASSQLPGLNLYEQFF; CDR3 DNA: TGCGCCAGCAGCCAACTCCCGGGACTGAACTTGTATGAGCAGTTCTTC; J gene: TRBJ2-1; clone size: many; D gene: NA; V gene: TRBV4-1
CDR3 protein: CASSQGETQYF; CDR3 DNA: TGTGCCAGCAGCCAAGGGGAAACCCAGTACTTC; J gene: TRBJ2-5; clone size: few; D gene: NA; V gene: TRBV3-1
CDR3 protein: CSATGTGRGDTQYF; CDR3 DNA: TGCAGCGCAACCGGGACAGGGAGAGGTGATACGCAGTATTTT; J gene: TRBJ2-3; clone size: many; D gene: TRBD1; V gene: TRBV29-1
CDR3 protein: CASSLRTSGIETQYF; CDR3 DNA: TGTGCCAGCAGCCTGAGGACTAGCGGGATCGAGACCCAGTACTTC; J gene: TRBJ2-5; clone size: many; D gene: TRBD2; V gene: TRBV7-6
CDR3 protein: CASSLGGTRGRGDEQFF; CDR3 DNA: TGTGCCAGCAGCTTAGGTGGGACTAGGGGGAGGGGTGATGAGCAGTTCTTC; J gene: TRBJ2-1; clone size: NA; D gene: TRBD2; V gene: TRBV7-9
CDR3 protein: CSAGLRISGANVLTF; CDR3 DNA: TGCAGTGCTGGTCTCCGGATCTCTGGGGCCAACGTCCTGACTTTC; J gene: TRBJ2-6; clone size: NA; D gene: NA; V gene: TRBV20-1
CDR3 protein: CAPRLAGAVDTQYF; CDR3 DNA: TGTGCCCCCCGACTAGCGGGAGCGGTAGATACGCAGTATTTT; J gene: TRBJ2-3; clone size: NA; D gene: TRBD2; V gene: TRBV7-9
CDR3 protein: CSVRLTWAGELFF; CDR3 DNA: TGCAGCGTTAGGCTAACCTGGGCCGGGGAGCTGTTTTTT; J gene: TRBJ2-2; clone size: NA; D gene: NA; V gene: TRBV29-1
CDR3 protein: CASSGGGMNTGELFF; CDR3 DNA: TGTGCCAGCAGCGGGGGCGGGATGAACACCGGGGAGCTGTTTTTT; J gene: TRBJ2-2; clone size: many; D gene: NA; V gene: TRBV11-3
CDR3 protein: CAISDGVTNVYEQYF; CDR3 DNA: TGTGCCATCAGTGATGGGGTGACTAACGTCTACGAGCAGTACTTC; J gene: TRBJ2-7; clone size: few; D gene: NA; V gene: TRBV10-3
CDR3 protein: CASKSHYLEREGYEQYF; CDR3 DNA: TGTGCCAGCAAAAGCCATTACCTAGAGCGGGAAGGCTACGAGCAGTACTTC; J gene: TRBJ2-7; clone size: few; D gene: TRBD2; V gene: TRBV6-2/TRBV6-3
CDR3 protein: CASSPTWEGRTDTQYF; CDR3 DNA: TGTGCCAGCTCACCAACGTGGGAGGGCCGCACAGATACGCAGTATTTT; J gene: TRBJ2-3; clone size: few; D gene: TRBD2; V gene: TRBV18
CDR3 protein: CAWSGGGSSYEQYF; CDR3 DNA: TGTGCCTGGAGTGGGGGCGGGAGCTCCTACGAGCAGTACTTC; J gene: TRBJ2-7; clone size: NA; D gene: TRBD2; V gene: TRBV30
CDR3 protein: CSVGISVSTDTQYF; CDR3 DNA: TGCAGCGTTGGGATAAGCGTTAGCACAGATACGCAGTATTTT; J gene: TRBJ2-3; clone size: medium-sized; D gene: NA; V gene: TRBV29-1
CDR3 protein: CASSLVDRGGEQYF; CDR3 DNA: TGCGCCAGCAGCTTGGTCGACAGGGGAGGCGAGCAGTACTTC; J gene: TRBJ2-7; clone size: NA; D gene: TRBD1; V gene: TRBV5-1
CDR3 protein: CASSAGSGLAGGPAYNEQFF; CDR3 DNA: TGTGCCAGCAGCGCGGGCTCGGGACTAGCGGGAGGGCCGGCCTACAATGAGCAGTTCTTC; J gene: TRBJ2-1; clone size: many; D gene: TRBD2; V gene: TRBV9
CDR3 protein: CASSEARWAVLDIQYF; CDR3 DNA: TGTGCCAGCAGTGAAGCGCGATGGGCCGTATTGGACATTCAGTACTTC; J gene: TRBJ2-4; clone size: NA; D gene: NA; V gene: TRBV2
CDR3 protein: CSARRDFTDTQYF; CDR3 DNA: TGCAGCGCCCGACGGGACTTCACAGATACGCAGTATTTT; J gene: TRBJ2-3; clone size: many; D gene: NA; V gene: TRBV29-1
CDR3 protein: CARISSPAGGFDTQYF; CDR3 DNA: TGTGCCAGAATAAGTTCCCCAGCGGGAGGGTTTGATACGCAGTATTTT; J gene: TRBJ2-3; clone size: few; D gene: TRBD2; V gene: TRBV19
CDR3 protein: CSAREGHYYEQYF; CDR3 DNA: TGCAGTGCTAGAGAGGGTCACTACTACGAGCAGTACTTC; J gene: TRBJ2-7; clone size: NA; D gene: NA; V gene: TRBV20-1
CDR3 protein: CASSFGLSTYEQYF; CDR3 DNA: TGTGCCAGCAGCTTCGGGCTGTCGACCTACGAGCAGTACTTC; J gene: TRBJ2-7; clone size: many; D gene: NA; V gene: TRBV5-6